This T cell receptor beta chain was sequenced in a study of Tregs in tolerant kidney transplant recipients. As for the study in general: Recipient cells were told from donor cells by antibody staining.

Remarks on this clone: No antigen is known for it.

The data were produced by immunoSEQ multiplex PCR, yet TCRdb's version contains in-frame clones alone and is incomplete. The repertoire holds 9,500 to 12,000 clones, with under 95% as singletons. From germline, CDR1 is LGHNT and CDR2 FRNRAP. The V gene lost 6 bases and the J gene lost 4 bases, with 15 bases spanning the gap. The CDR3 is made up of 15 amino acids. Sample: Tregs from blood cultured with allogeneic cells, taken before the transplant. The clonotype originates from a human patient who received a combined kidney and bone marrow transplant. This chain connects TRBV12-5 to TRBJ2-2, with D perhaps TRBD1 (6 bases). CDR3 sequence reads: CASGGPGVGTGELFF. In nucleotides, the CDR3 is TGTGCTAGTGGCGGCCCAGGGGTCGGCACCGGGGAGCTGTTTTTT. Full variable domain (rest looked up from reference TRBV12-5 and TRBJ2-2): DARVTQTPRHKVTEMGQEVTMRCQPILGHNTVFWYRQTMMQGLELLAYFRNRAPLDDSGMPKDRFSAEMPDATLATLKIQPSEPRDSAVYFCASGGPGVGTGELFFGEGSRLTVL.